This entry is about one T cell receptor (beta chain). Its target is not known. The CDR3 runs 15 residues. The V end was cut by 2 bases, the J end by 3 bases, with 12 bases between. CDR1 SGHKS and CDR2 YYEKEE come from the germline V gene (reference sequence). Time point denoted: patch test 2, 6 weeks after DPC sensitization. Treatment specified: therapeutic diphenylcyclopropenone sensitization with weekly scalp DPC. Total RNA was extracted from unfractionated whole blood. TCRdb re-called the RACE reads through MiXCR, storing one row per CDR3 protein. This table has about 85,000 distinct CDR3 sequences, more than 9% appearing once. The data derive from a study of human T cells and chemical hapten exposure. Study outcomes and limitations: Having alopecia, the donors may differ immunologically from healthy people. There was a positive correlation between PT1 expanded TCR counts and patch test score.

Source: whole blood, taken in connection with sensitization to the hapten diphenylcyclopropenone (DPC). The V call is TRBV5-5, the J call TRBJ1-5; D remains unclear. This receptor was identified in a young man with alopecia areata. Some clones in this sample may be carry-over from other donors' samples. The CDR3 protein is CASSLQSSTNQPQHF. The CDR3 region has the DNA TGTGCCAGCAGCTTACAGTCTAGTACCAATCAGCCCCAGCATTTT. Together with reference TRBV5-5 and TRBJ1-5, the CDR3 gives the full variable domain: DAGVTQSPTHLIKTRGQQVTLRCSPISGHKSVSWYQQVLGQGPQFIFQYYEKEERGRGNFPDRFSARQFPNYSSELNVNALLLGDSALYLCASSLQSSTNQPQHFGDGTRLSIL.